The 7 T cell receptor beta chains below all came from one sample that was sequenced in a study of T cell responses to AZD1222 COVID-19 vaccine. Only in-frame clones appear in the TCRdb table, and some are missing; sequencing was by immunoSEQ multiplex PCR. The sample contains approximately 150,000 clones, 85% to 95% of which appear only once. This material consisted of peripheral blood, taken on day 0 of AZD1222 vaccination. These receptor sequences come from an adult in good health.

The V and J genes are TRBV19 and TRBJ2-7; D gene ambiguous. V shed 3 bases and J shed 2 bases, with 11 bases lying between them. Germline V gene sequence: CDR1 LNHDA, CDR2 SQIVND (reference sequence). This CDR3 comprises 14 residues. The CDR3 bases are TGTGCCAGTAGTATCCGCCGTGGCACCTACGAGCAGTACTTC. Translation gives CASSIRRGTYEQYF.

This clone was seen once. CDR3 loop: CASSSDRGLQETQYF. The CDR3 nucleotides are TGTGCCAGCAGCTCGGACAGGGGTCTTCAAGAGACCCAGTACTTC. The genes are TRBV7-2 and TRBJ2-5; 9 nucleotides match TRBD1. V lost 4 bases and J lost 2; bases outside the gene matches: 5. Per germline, CDR1 SGHTA and CDR2 FQGNSA. The CDR3 loop spans 15 amino acids.

This chain connects TRBV4-3 to TRBJ1-6; D ambiguous. Trimming shortened V by 1 base and J by 5 bases, and 9 bases separated the two germline ends. The CDR3 covers 15 residues. From germline, CDR1 is LGHNA and CDR2 YSLEER. The CDR3 bases are TGCGCCAGCAGCCAAGTGACGGGAAATAATTCACCCCTCCACTTT. Its translation is CASSQVTGNNSPLHF.

This chain links TRBV30 with TRBJ2-3; no firm D call. V was shortened by 3 bases and J by 5 bases, with 18 bases between the two germline ends. This CDR3 comprises 15 residues. Germline CDR1 GTSNPN, CDR2 SVGIG (reference sequence). Written as DNA, the CDR3 is TGTGCCTGGAGCGTCGCGGTAGCTTGGGAAGATACGCAGTATTTT. Protein sequence: CAWSVAVAWEDTQYF.

The genes are TRBV28 and TRBJ1-2; D gene uncertain. Germline lookup yields CDR1 MDHEN and CDR2 SYDVKM. The CDR3 has 16 amino acids. V lost 6 bases to trimming and J lost 6 bases, with 23 bases between them. This CDR3 reads CASRLPRVSGLDGYTF. The CDR3 DNA follows: TGTGCCAGCAGACTCCCCCGCGTGTCGGGCTTGGATGGCTACACCTTC.

The chain has TRBV9 and TRBJ2-1; 8 nucleotides align to TRBD2. CDR3 length: 14 amino acids. Germline CDR1 SGDLS, CDR2 YYNGEE. J gave up 9 bases and V 4 bases, and 9 bases lay outside the gene matches. This CDR3 reads CASSLGLAPSEQFF. The CDR3 nucleotides are TGTGCCAGCAGCCTTGGACTAGCCCCAAGTGAGCAGTTCTTC.

The V call is TRBV7-9, the J call TRBJ1-2; TRBD1 matches at 8 bases. The germline V gene encodes CDR1 SEHNR and CDR2 FQNEAQ (reference sequence). The CDR3 has 16 amino acids. Unmatched junction bases numbered 11, after V lost 5 bases and J lost 3 bases. Here the CDR3 DNA reads TGTGCCAGCAGCACTCCCCGACAGGGGCCAGACTATGGCTACACCTTC. This sequence encodes CASSTPRQGPDYGYTF. Looking up the rest from reference TRBV7-9 and TRBJ1-2 gives the full variable domain: DTGVSQNPRHKITKRGQNVTFRCDPISEHNRLYWYRQTLGQGPEFLTYFQNEAQLEKSRLLSDRFSAERPKGSFSTLEIQRTEQGDSAMYLCASSTPRQGPDYGYTFGSGTRLTVV.